What follows is one TCR beta chain and its context. Antigen: not known. Per the germline V gene, CDR1 is SGHRS and CDR2 is YFSETQ. The ends lost 4 bases at V and 2 bases at J; junction bases unmatched: 7. The CDR3 consists of 16 residues. This sample is drawn from a study of T cell clonotyping in hematopoietic cell transplantation. Study-level points and caveats: Without cell sorting, CD4 versus CD8 contributions remain unresolved.

TCRdb's table, derived via immunoSEQ multiplex PCR, lists solely in-frame clones and lacks some. The sample gives 10,000 or so clones, 80% to 90% of which show up once; roughly 3.5% is in the top ten. The TCR sequence derives from a human donor who either received an allogeneic hematopoietic cell transplant for a myeloid malignancy or was a related donor (not recorded which). Some clones in this sample may be carry-over from other donors' samples. Sequenced material: peripheral blood mononuclear cells. The chain joins TRBV5-1 to TRBJ2-7; 12 bases are shared with TRBD1. The CDR3 nucleotides read TGCGCCAGCAGCCGAGGGACAGGGGGCTATACCTACGAGCAGTACTTC. Translating gives CASSRGTGGYTYEQYF.